These T cell receptor beta chains were read from a single sample in a study of blood T cell repertoires in COVID-19. This table comes from immunoSEQ multiplex PCR, and its TCRdb copy is limited to in-frame clones, with some not included. The sample records 120,000 to 150,000 clones, more than 75% being singletons. Input material: peripheral blood. All receptors come from a woman aged 45-65 years with acute or convalescent COVID-19. CDR3s include the opening cysteine and the closing phenylalanine or tryptophan. Only part of the rows carry a size: once, few, many, or a class if the clone is expanded.

TRBV6-5,-,CASIVQETQYF
TRBV5-1,-,CASSLGQTATNEKLFF
TRBV6-2/TRBV6-3,-,CASSSQGTLSYGYTF
TRBV2,-,CASSGTARRTEAFF
TRBV19,-,CASSITRTGRDLFF
TRBV27,once,CASSLGTDLIYGYTF
TRBV18,-,CASSPAAQLGTEAFF
TRBV6-4,-,CASSEQEATGELFF
TRBV9,few,CASSVNEPLGTQYF
TRBV29-1,-,CSVGAGRQPQHF
TRBV5-1,-,CASSLGDSGYTF
TRBV7-9,-,CASSRSGGTDTQYF
TRBV6-5,-,CASSYYRGQSNYGYTF
TRBV9,-,CASSVGTAEAFF
TRBV30,-,CAWSVHGETQYF
TRBV12-3/TRBV12-4,-,CASNGVGNTIYF
TRBV7-3,-,CASTRDRGSDTQYF
TRBV4-3,-,CASSRAGDQPQHF
TRBV6-5,-,CATTVTYGYTF
TRBV15,-,CAINRGHYNEQFF
TRBV6-6,-,CASSSAQGAQGEKLFF
TRBV28,-,CASSSTAMNTEAFF
TRBV19,-,CASSTTGTPSREQYF
TRBV7-7,-,CASSRTGSKAGELFF
TRBV4-3,-,CASSQEGWTGGGGYTF
TRBV5-6,-,CASSGPAVDNEQFF
TRBV10-1,-,CASRDRRNTEAFF
TRBV10-3,-,CAIKAAGGITGELFF
TRBV7-2,-,CASIDDSWVTDTQYF
TRBV27,-,CASSLLDGGGYGYTF
TRBV7-9,-,CASRGSGIYGYTF
TRBV28,-,CACLSLISTGELFF
TRBV7-2,-,CASSLNGGGTDTQYF
TRBV28,-,CASTRGGINQPQHF
TRBV14,-,CASSQGSSYGYTF
TRBV27,-,CASSWAENTEAFF
TRBV7-2,-,CASSFGEKETQYF
TRBV6-5,-,CASSYSSGSYGYTF
TRBV28,few,CASRMGGNQPQHF
TRBV4-3,-,CASSQDGGSNEQFF
TRBV30,-,CAWGPLTAYNEQFF
TRBV28,-,CASSLGSAQGGNQPQHF
TRBV11-2,-,CASSPWGGGRYEQYF
TRBV4-3,once,CASSEDRGRYEQYF
TRBV6-5,-,CASRRGAGETQYF
TRBV28,-,CASSPGTSGSKRQFF
TRBV28,-,CASSFDNSGANVLTF
TRBV6-5,-,CASSDRYEQYF
TRBV7-9,-,CASSLEVSGHGYTF
TRBV7-3,-,CASSLGTGAHNEQFF
TRBV2,-,CASSPDRPNSPLHF
TRBV11-2,-,CASSLGLDEQFF
TRBV5-1,-,CASSPPGTGGYEQYF
TRBV7-2,-,CASSLGGDASQRQHF
TRBV5-1,-,CASSPQVRKGYTF
TRBV7-8,-,CASSSGGGSNQPQHF